The 12 T cell receptor beta chains reported below all come from one sample, sequenced in a study of blood T cell repertoires in COVID-19. Profiling relied on immunoSEQ multiplex PCR, and the TCRdb table lists in-frame clones only, not all of them. The sample carries a few hundred thousand clones, 70% to 90% recorded once. Sequencing was performed on PBMCs or T cells enriched from blood (not recorded which). Receptor source: a woman aged 18-29 years who had recovered from COVID-19.

The chain joins TRBV6-5 to TRBJ1-2; no firm D call. Germline assignment: CDR1 MNHEY and CDR2 SVGAGI. Trimming shortened V by 3 bases and J by 5 bases, and 13 bases separated the two germline ends. The CDR3 covers 14 residues. The CDR3 DNA reads as TGTGCCAGCAGTTATCGTTATCGGGGTTATGGCTACACCTTC. It translates to CASSYRYRGYGYTF.

The chain's CDR3 is CASSRQGPDTQYF. CDR3 sequence (DNA): TGTGCCAGCAGCAGACAGGGTCCAGATACGCAGTATTTT. The gene calls are TRBV7-9 and TRBJ2-3, with 7 positions matching TRBD1. This CDR3 region has 13 residues. CDR1 and CDR2 from the germline V gene are SEHNR and FQNEAQ (reference sequence). J gave up 4 bases and V 5 bases, and 3 bases lay outside the gene matches.

The genes are TRBV6-5 and TRBJ2-7, with 11 bases matching TRBD1. There are 14 residues in the CDR3. Germline V lookup: CDR1 MNHEY, CDR2 SVGAGI. V lost 6 bases and J lost 6; bases outside the gene matches: 7. The CDR3 nucleotides read TGTGCCAGCAGGTGGGGACAGGGGGTAGTCGAGCAGTACTTC. This sequence encodes CASRWGQGVVEQYF.

The J gene is TRBJ1-2, the V gene TRBV24-1; D is undetermined. There are 13 residues in the CDR3. V was cut by 4 bases and J by 8 bases, with 13 bases left in between. The germline CDR1 and CDR2 sequences are KGHDR and SFDVKD. CDR3 amino acids: CATSDFGEVGYTF. The CDR3 DNA sequence: TGTGCCACCAGTGACTTCGGGGAGGTAGGCTACACCTTC.

The J gene is TRBJ1-4, the V gene TRBV9, with TRBD1 matching 7 bases. Trimming at V came to 4 bases and at J to 6 bases, leaving 3 bases not matched to a gene. The CDR3 totals 13 residues. Looked up from germline, CDR1 is SGDLS and CDR2 is YYNGEE. The CDR3 region has the DNA TGTGCCAGCAGCATGGGGACAGATGAAAAACTGTTTTTT. Protein product: CASSMGTDEKLFF.

The chain has TRBV2 and TRBJ1-1, with D possibly TRBD1 on 5 matching bases. This CDR3 has 11 amino acids. V was clipped by 10 bases and J by 9 bases, with 15 bases between them. CDR1 and CDR2 (germline): SNHLY, FYNNEI. In DNA, the CDR3 is TGTGCCATCAAAGTAGACAGCCAAGCTTTCTTT. Amino acid sequence: CAIKVDSQAFF.

The chain combines TRBV19 with TRBJ2-7, with D uncertain. The V end lost 1 base, the J end lost 3 bases, and 13 bases lay between the germline ends. The CDR3 extends over 15 amino acids. Germline CDR1 is LNHDA and CDR2 is SQIVND (reference sequence). CDR3 sequence: CASSIAIGRYYEQYF. CDR3 nucleotides: TGTGCCAGTAGTATAGCTATCGGCAGGTACTACGAGCAGTACTTC.

The chain joins TRBV5-4 to TRBJ2-1; the match to TRBD2 covers 10 bases. V lost 3 bases to trimming and J lost 5 bases; unmatched junction nucleotides: 5. The germline CDR1 and CDR2 sequences are SGHNT and YYREEE (reference sequence). The CDR3 has 15 amino acids. The DNA of the CDR3 is TGTGCCAGCAGCTCAGCGGGAGGGCCCGACAATGAGCAGTTCTTC. Translated: CASSSAGGPDNEQFF. The full variable domain, rest sourced from reference TRBV5-4 and TRBJ2-1, is ETGVTQSPTHLIKTRGQQVTLRCSSQSGHNTVSWYQQALGQGPQFIFQYYREEENGRGNFPPRFSGLQFPNYSSELNVNALELDDSALYLCASSSAGGPDNEQFFGPGTRLTVL.

The chain recombines TRBV6-1 with TRBJ2-1; D is possibly TRBD2 (7 bases). V gave up 2 bases and J gave up 4 bases, with 15 bases separating them. CDR1 MNHNS and CDR2 SASEGT come from the germline V gene. CDR3 length equals 16 residues. For the CDR3, the DNA is TGTGCCAGCAGTGAACACGGGGGGCATCCTTACAATGAGCAGTTCTTC. Translating gives CASSEHGGHPYNEQFF.

The chain joins TRBV3-1 (or the pseudogene TRBV3-2) to TRBJ1-4; D call uncertain. V was shortened by 8 bases and J by 7 bases, with 14 bases between the two germline ends. The CDR3 has 13 residues. The germline V gene has CDR1 LGHDT and CDR2 YNNKEL (reference sequence). CDR3: CASCPRLGEKLFF. CDR3 nucleotide sequence: TGTGCCAGCTGCCCTAGACTTGGTGAAAAACTGTTTTTT.

The chain employs TRBV19 and TRBJ1-2; D remains ambiguous. Trimming stripped 7 bases from V and 5 bases from J, with 20 bases between. This CDR3 contains 15 residues. CDR1 and CDR2 from the germline V gene are LNHDA and SQIVND (reference sequence). Here the CDR3 DNA reads TGTGCCAGTATCATGAGGGCGGCGACACCTTATGGCTACACCTTC. It encodes CASIMRAATPYGYTF.

The rearrangement joins TRBV7-9 to TRBJ2-7, with D hard to call. From germline, CDR1 is SEHNR and CDR2 FQNEAQ (reference sequence). The length of the CDR3 is 12 residues. Trimming took off 1 base at V and 6 bases at J, with 7 bases between the two ends. The CDR3 sequence is CASSLVYSEQYF. CDR3 DNA sequence: TGTGCCAGCAGCTTAGTGTACAGCGAGCAGTACTTC.